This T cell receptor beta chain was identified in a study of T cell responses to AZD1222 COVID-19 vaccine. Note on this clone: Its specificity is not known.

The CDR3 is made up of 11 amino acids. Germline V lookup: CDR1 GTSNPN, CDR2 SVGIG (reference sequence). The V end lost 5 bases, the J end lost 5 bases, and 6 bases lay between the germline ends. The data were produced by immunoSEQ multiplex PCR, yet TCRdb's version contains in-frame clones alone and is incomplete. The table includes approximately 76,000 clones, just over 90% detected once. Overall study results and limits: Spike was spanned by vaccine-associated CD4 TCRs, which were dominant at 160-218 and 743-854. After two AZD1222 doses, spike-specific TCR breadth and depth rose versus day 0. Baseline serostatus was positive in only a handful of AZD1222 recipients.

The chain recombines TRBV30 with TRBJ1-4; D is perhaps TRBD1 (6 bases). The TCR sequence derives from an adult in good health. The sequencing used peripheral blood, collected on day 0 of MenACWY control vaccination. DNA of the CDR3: TGTGCCTGGGACAGGAATGAAAAACTGTTTTTT. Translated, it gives CAWDRNEKLFF. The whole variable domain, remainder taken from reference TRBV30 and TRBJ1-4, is SQTIHQWPATLVQPVGSPLSLECTVEGTSNPNLYWYRQAAGRGLQLLFYSVGIGQISSEVPQNLSASRPQDRQFILSSKKLLLSDSGFYLCAWDRNEKLFFGSGTQLSVL.